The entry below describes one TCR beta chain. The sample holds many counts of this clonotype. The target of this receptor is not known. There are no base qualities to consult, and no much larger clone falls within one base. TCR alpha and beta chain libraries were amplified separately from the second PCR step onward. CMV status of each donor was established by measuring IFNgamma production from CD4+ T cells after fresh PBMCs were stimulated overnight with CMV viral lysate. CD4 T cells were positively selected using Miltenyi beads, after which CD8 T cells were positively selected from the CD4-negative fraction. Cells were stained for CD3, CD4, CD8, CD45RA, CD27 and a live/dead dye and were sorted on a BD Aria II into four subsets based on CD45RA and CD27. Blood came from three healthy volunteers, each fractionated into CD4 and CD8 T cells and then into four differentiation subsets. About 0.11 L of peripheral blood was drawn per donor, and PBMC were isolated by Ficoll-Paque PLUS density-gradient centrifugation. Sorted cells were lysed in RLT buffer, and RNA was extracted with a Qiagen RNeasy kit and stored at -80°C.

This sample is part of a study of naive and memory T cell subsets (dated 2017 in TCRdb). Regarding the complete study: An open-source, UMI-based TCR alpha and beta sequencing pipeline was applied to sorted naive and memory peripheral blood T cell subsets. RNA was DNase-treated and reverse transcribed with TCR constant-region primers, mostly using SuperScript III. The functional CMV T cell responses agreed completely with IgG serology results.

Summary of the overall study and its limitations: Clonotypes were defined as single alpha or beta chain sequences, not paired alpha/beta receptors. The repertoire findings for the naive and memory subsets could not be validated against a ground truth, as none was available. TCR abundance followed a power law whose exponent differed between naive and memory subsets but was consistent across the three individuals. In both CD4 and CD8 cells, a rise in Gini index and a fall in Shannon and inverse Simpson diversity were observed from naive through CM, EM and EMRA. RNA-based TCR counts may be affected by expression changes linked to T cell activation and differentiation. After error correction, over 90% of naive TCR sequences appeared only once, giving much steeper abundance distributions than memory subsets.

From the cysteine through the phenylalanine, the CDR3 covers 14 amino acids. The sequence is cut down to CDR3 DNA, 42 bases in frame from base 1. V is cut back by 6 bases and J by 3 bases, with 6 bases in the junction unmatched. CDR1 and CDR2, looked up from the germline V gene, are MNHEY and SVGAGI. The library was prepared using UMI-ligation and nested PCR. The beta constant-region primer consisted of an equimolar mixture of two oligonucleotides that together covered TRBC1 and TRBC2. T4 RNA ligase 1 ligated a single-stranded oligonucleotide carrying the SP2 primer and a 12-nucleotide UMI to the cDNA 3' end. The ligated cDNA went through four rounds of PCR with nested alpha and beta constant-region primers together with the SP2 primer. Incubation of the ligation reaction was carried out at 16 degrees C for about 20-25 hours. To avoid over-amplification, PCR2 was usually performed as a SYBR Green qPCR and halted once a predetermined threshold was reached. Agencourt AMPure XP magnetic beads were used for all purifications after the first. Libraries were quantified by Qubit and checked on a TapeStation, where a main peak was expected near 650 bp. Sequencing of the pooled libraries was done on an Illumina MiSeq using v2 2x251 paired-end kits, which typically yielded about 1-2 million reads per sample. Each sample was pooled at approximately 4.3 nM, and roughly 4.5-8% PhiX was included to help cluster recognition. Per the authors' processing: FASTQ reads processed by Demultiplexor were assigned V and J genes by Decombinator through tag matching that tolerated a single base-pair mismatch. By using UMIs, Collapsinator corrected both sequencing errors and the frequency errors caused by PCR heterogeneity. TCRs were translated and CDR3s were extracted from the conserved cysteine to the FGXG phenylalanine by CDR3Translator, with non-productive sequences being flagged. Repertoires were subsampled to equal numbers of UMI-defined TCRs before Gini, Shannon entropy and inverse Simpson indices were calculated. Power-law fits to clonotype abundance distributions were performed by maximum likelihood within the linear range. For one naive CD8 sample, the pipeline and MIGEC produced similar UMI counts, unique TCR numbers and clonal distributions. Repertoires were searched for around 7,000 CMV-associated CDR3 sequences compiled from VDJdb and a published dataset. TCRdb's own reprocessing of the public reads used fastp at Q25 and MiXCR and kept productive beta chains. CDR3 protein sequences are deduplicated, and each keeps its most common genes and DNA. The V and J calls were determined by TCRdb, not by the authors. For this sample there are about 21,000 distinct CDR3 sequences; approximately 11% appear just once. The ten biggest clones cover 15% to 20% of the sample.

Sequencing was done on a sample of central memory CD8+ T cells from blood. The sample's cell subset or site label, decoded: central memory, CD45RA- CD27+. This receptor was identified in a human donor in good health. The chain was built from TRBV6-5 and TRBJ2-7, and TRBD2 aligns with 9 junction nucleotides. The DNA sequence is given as TGTGCCAGCAGGGGCGTAGCGGGAGTCTACGAGCAGTACTTC. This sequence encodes CASRGVAGVYEQYF.